The rows below give T cell receptor beta chains drawn from one sample of a study of breast tumors, draining lymph nodes, adjacent tissues. In TCRdb, the multiplex PCR reads were re-called with MiXCR into one record per CDR3 protein. The data hold 20,000 to 25,000 distinct CDR3 sequences, with approximately 49% observed a single time. The sequenced sample consisted of breast tumor tissue. The receptors here all came from a female donor with breast cancer. Some clones in this sample may be carry-over from other donors' samples. Both conserved end residues are part of each CDR3. Fields, in order: V gene, clone size, CDR3 length, J gene, CDR3 protein. The size field is filled for only some rows; it gives once, few, many or a size class.

TRBV2,many,16,TRBJ2-1,CASNREAGESYNEQFF
TRBV3-1,many,15,TRBJ2-5,CASSQDVTSGETQYF
TRBV6-5,NA,16,TRBJ2-3,CASSEHRATSTHTQYF
TRBV10-1,NA,16,TRBJ2-1,CASSGTSEIRYNEQFF
TRBV20-1,many,18,TRBJ1-5,CSAPRAQGASIGNQPQHF
TRBV3-1,NA,15,TRBJ2-5,CASSQDATSGETQYF
TRBV6-2/TRBV6-3,many,14,TRBJ2-2,CASKSSGVAGELFF
TRBV12-3/TRBV12-4,NA,12,TRBJ2-7,CACGLPSGEQYF
TRBV5-4,NA,13,TRBJ2-2,CASSLSLGGELFF
TRBV28,many,16,TRBJ2-3,CASSLRRGSATDTQYF
TRBV7-9,many,17,TRBJ2-2,CASSAGVGTANTGELFF
TRBV20-1,NA,14,TRBJ2-3,CSARLAGEADTQYF
TRBV11-3,NA,15,TRBJ2-7,CASSLALASDYEQYF
TRBV5-6,few,18,TRBJ1-2,CASSPGTATVAGWAGYTF
TRBV19,NA,15,TRBJ1-5,CASIAQQGRDQPQHF
TRBV30,many,11,TRBJ2-7,CAWTLGGEQYF
TRBV28,NA,18,TRBJ2-2,CASSSYSENEQNTGELFF
TRBV12-5,once,15,TRBJ2-1,CASTETGGSYIEQFF
TRBV2,medium-sized,15,TRBJ1-5,CASSVTPGSNQPQHF